The 31 T cell receptor beta chains below come from one sample, sequenced in a study of T cells in Graves' hyperthyroidism and ophthalmopathy. TCR beta CDR3 regions were amplified from RNA transcripts. First-round RT-PCR with HTBI primers amplified the TCR CDR3 region. TCRdb reanalysed the multiplex PCR reads using MiXCR and keeps one entry per CDR3 protein. The sample has 200,000 to 250,000 distinct CDR3 sequences, around 17% seen once. Sequenced: blood. All receptors come from a woman younger than 30 with Graves' ophthalmopathy.

This clonotype was counted ten times or more. This sequence joins TRBV3-1 and TRBJ1-1; no clear D. Germline V gives CDR1 LGHDT, CDR2 YNNKEL (reference sequence). V lost 0 bases and J 4 bases, leaving 12 bases between the germline ends. The CDR3 covers 15 residues. CDR3 residues: CASSQDGREGTEAFF. CDR3 DNA sequence: TGTGCCAGCAGCCAAGATGGCAGAGAGGGCACTGAAGCTTTCTTT.

The gene calls are TRBV14 and TRBJ2-1; D not resolved. The CDR3 extends over 17 amino acids. Trimming removed 4 bases at V and 9 bases at J, with 25 bases between. The V gene's germline CDR1 is SGHDN and CDR2 FVKESK. The CDR3 protein is CASSPSRYQLSTSEQFF. CDR3 DNA: TGTGCCAGCAGCCCTTCTAGGTACCAGCTATCCACGAGTGAGCAGTTCTTC.

The chain carries TRBV6-2 or TRBV6-3 and TRBJ1-6; D is uncertain. The CDR3 consists of 14 residues. The V end was cut by 2 bases, the J end by 7 bases, with 9 bases between. Germline-derived CDR1 and CDR2 are MNHEY and SVGEGT. The CDR3 region has the DNA TGTGCCAGCAGTTACCCGGAGCAGAATTCACCCCTCCACTTT. This sequence encodes CASSYPEQNSPLHF.

This clonotype was counted many times. This chain joins TRBV2 and TRBJ2-2; the D is unclear. The CDR3 is made up of 14 amino acids. Trimming removed 6 bases from V and 1 base from J, with 9 bases in between. CDR1 is SNHLY and CDR2 is FYNNEI in the germline V gene. In DNA form, the CDR3 reads TGTGCCAGCAGCGGTCTCCGGAACACCGGGGAGCTGTTTTTT. The encoded protein is CASSGLRNTGELFF.

This clonotype was observed many times. The chain links TRBV28 to TRBJ2-3; TRBD2 might be the D (6 bases). Germline loops: CDR1 MDHEN, CDR2 SYDVKM. V lost 5 bases and J 2 bases, leaving 14 bases between the germline ends. The CDR3 extends over 15 amino acids. The CDR3 DNA sequence: TGTGCCAGCAGTACGCTACGGGAGAACACAGATACGCAGTATTTT. Amino acids: CASSTLRENTDTQYF.

The chain recombines TRBV27 with TRBJ2-7; D remains unclear. The germline V gene encodes CDR1 MNHEY and CDR2 SMNVEV (reference sequence). The CDR3 totals 14 residues. The germline V and J ends were trimmed by 4 bases and 0 bases, with 10 bases remaining between them. The CDR3 reads CASSWSASSYEQYF. CDR3 DNA: TGTGCCAGCAGTTGGTCAGCTAGCTCCTACGAGCAGTACTTC.

The sample holds many counts of this clonotype. The chain joins TRBV14 to TRBJ1-1; D call uncertain. The V end was cut by 4 bases, the J end by 4 bases, with 16 bases between. Germline assignment: CDR1 SGHDN and CDR2 FVKESK. The length of the CDR3 is 15 residues. This chain's CDR3 is CASSPRSQTGTEAFF. CDR3 nucleotide sequence: TGTGCCAGCAGCCCCCGGTCCCAAACGGGCACTGAAGCTTTCTTT.

There are many counts of this clonotype. The chain uses TRBV4-2 and TRBJ2-1; 11 nucleotides agree with TRBD1. CDR1 is LGHNA and CDR2 is YNFKEQ in the germline V gene. The CDR3 sequence is 14 residues long. V trimming: 5 bases; J trimming: 7 bases; junction bases outside the gene matches: 4. The CDR3 DNA reads as TGTGCCAGCAGCAGAGGGACAGGGGGAAATGAGCAGTTCTTC. Translating it yields CASSRGTGGNEQFF.

J is TRBJ1-5 and V is TRBV28; the D gene is possibly TRBD1 (5 bases). The CDR3 runs 15 residues. Trimming left V 7 bases short and J 1 base short, with 14 bases between. Germline lookup yields CDR1 MDHEN and CDR2 SYDVKM. The CDR3 DNA is TGTGCCAGCAATTGGGGGGGGGGAAGCAATCAGCCCCAGCATTTT. Amino acid sequence: CASNWGGGSNQPQHF. Drawing the rest from reference TRBV28 and TRBJ1-5, the complete variable domain is DVKVTQSSRYLVKRTGEKVFLECVQDMDHENMFWYRQDPGLGLRLIYFSYDVKMKEKGDIPEGYSVSREKKERFSLILESASTNQTSMYLCASNWGGGSNQPQHFGDGTRLSIL.

A remark on this clonotype: This clone may be a read error of a much larger clone one base away. V usage is TRBV11-2 and J usage is TRBJ1-6; possible D gene TRBD1, 5 bases. Germline V gene sequence: CDR1 SGHAT, CDR2 FQNNGV. Trimming took off 1 base at V and 6 bases at J, with 10 bases between the two ends. The CDR3 has 15 amino acids. CDR3 sequence (DNA): TGTGCCAGCAGCTTAGGGGGCAGGGTTAATTCACCCCTCCACTTT. Translating gives CASSLGGRVNSPLHF.

This clonotype was seen ten or more times. This chain links TRBV11-3 with TRBJ2-7; 7 bases are shared with TRBD1. V shed 4 bases and J 5 bases; nucleotides not matched to a gene: 17. Germline V lookup: CDR1 SGHNT, CDR2 YENEEA. This CDR3 has 17 amino acids. As DNA, the CDR3 is TGTGCCAGCAGCTCGAACCTTAACAGGGGACCGATAAACGAGCAGTACTTC. It codes for CASSSNLNRGPINEQYF.

This clonotype occurred many times. The chain couples TRBV7-2 to TRBJ1-2; 10 positions match TRBD1. Germline V lookup: CDR1 SGHTA, CDR2 FQGNSA. V lost 8 bases, J lost 5 bases, and 11 bases stayed unmatched. There are 15 residues in the CDR3. The CDR3 loop is CASGPAGQGLYGYTF. In DNA, the CDR3 is TGTGCCAGCGGGCCAGCGGGACAGGGGCTTTATGGCTACACCTTC.

This clonotype was seen many times. This sequence joins TRBV6-1 and TRBJ1-4; tentative D call: TRBD1 (5 bases). V gave up 7 bases and J gave up 5 bases, with 14 bases separating them. CDR3 length: 14 residues. Germline V gene data show CDR1 as MNHNS and CDR2 as SASEGT. CDR3 sequence (DNA): TGTGCCAGCACTGGGACGGCAGAGAATGAAAAACTGTTTTTT. Translating it yields CASTGTAENEKLFF.

This clonotype came up many times. The V and J genes are TRBV29-1 and TRBJ2-5; D not resolved. V was trimmed by 4 bases and J by 5 bases, leaving 8 bases between them. This CDR3 has 11 residues. Germline CDR1 SQVTM, CDR2 ANQGSEA. The CDR3 sequence: CSVASPETQYF. The DNA of the CDR3 is TGCAGCGTTGCTTCTCCGGAGACCCAGTACTTC.

This clonotype occurred many times. J is TRBJ1-4 and V is TRBV7-8; TRBD1 aligns across 7 bases. The CDR3 sequence is 17 residues long. V was pared by 4 bases and J by 3 bases, with 11 bases of the junction left unmatched. The germline gives CDR1 SGHVS, CDR2 FQNEAQ. CDR3 sequence (DNA): TGTGCCAGCAGCTCAATCGACAGGGCCGTTCCTAATGAAAAACTGTTTTTT. Amino acid sequence: CASSSIDRAVPNEKLFF.

This clonotype was picked up many times. V and J are TRBV7-9 and TRBJ2-1; 7 bases agree with TRBD2. Looked up from germline, CDR1 is SEHNR and CDR2 is FQNEAQ (reference sequence). The trim removed 1 base at V and 7 bases at J, leaving 7 bases unmatched. The CDR3 runs 15 residues. CDR3 sequence: CASSLVLQRGNEQFF. CDR3 in DNA: TGTGCCAGCAGCTTAGTTTTACAGCGGGGAAATGAGCAGTTCTTC.

This clonotype was observed at least ten times. This chain connects TRBV20-1 to TRBJ1-1; D uncertain. CDR1 is DFQATT and CDR2 is SNEGSKA in the germline V gene (reference sequence). The CDR3 is made up of 14 amino acids. The V end was cut by 3 bases, the J end by 1 base, with 12 bases between. In DNA form, the CDR3 reads TGCAGTGCTAGTACAGCAATGACGAACACTGAAGCTTTCTTT. Amino acid sequence: CSASTAMTNTEAFF.

The sample holds many counts of this clonotype. The gene calls are TRBV4-1 and TRBJ2-7; 8 bases agree with TRBD2. This CDR3 region has 16 residues. Germline trimming cut 0 bases from V and 6 bases from J; bases unmatched to any gene: 10. Germline V CDR1 and CDR2: MGHRA, YSYEKL. The CDR3 protein is CASSQDPLRGGPEQYF. The CDR3 DNA reads TGCGCCAGCAGCCAAGATCCCTTACGGGGGGGCCCCGAGCAGTACTTC.

This clonotype was counted ten times or more. This CDR3 reads CASSLSRVGTEAFF. DNA for the CDR3: TGTGCCAGCAGTTTAAGCCGGGTCGGGACTGAAGCTTTCTTT. The rearrangement links TRBV28 to TRBJ1-1; no definite D call. The CDR3 runs to 14 residues. Germline V gene sequence: CDR1 MDHEN, CDR2 SYDVKM. With 2 bases removed from V and 5 bases from J, the gap between germline ends came to 12 bases.

This clonotype has just a few counts. The V call is TRBV7-3, the J call TRBJ2-1; no reliable D call. CDR1 is SGHTA, CDR2 FQGTGA, per germline. The V and J ends lost 1 base and 5 bases respectively, with 6 bases between them. CDR3 size: 13 residues. As DNA, the CDR3 is TGTGCCAGCAGCTTAAGCGGCAACAATGAGCAGTTCTTC. Its translation is CASSLSGNNEQFF.

This clonotype was seen repeatedly, ten times or more. The chain joins TRBV5-6 to TRBJ1-3; 7 bases are a match to TRBD1. After removal of 4 bases from V and 7 bases from J, the junction contained 11 bases not matched to a gene. There are 15 residues in the CDR3. Germline V lookup: CDR1 SGHDT, CDR2 YYEEEE. CDR3 in amino acids: CASSIRDRHPNTIYF. CDR3 nucleotides: TGTGCCAGCAGCATCCGGGACAGACACCCGAACACCATATATTTT.

The chain has TRBV19 and TRBJ1-3; D remains unclear. V shed 1 base and J shed 0 bases, with 7 bases lying between them. The CDR3 extends over 15 amino acids. Germline V lookup: CDR1 LNHDA, CDR2 SQIVND (reference sequence). The chain's CDR3 is CASSIAGGSGNTIYF. Written as DNA, the CDR3 is TGTGCCAGTAGTATAGCAGGCGGCTCTGGAAACACCATATATTTT.

This clonotype was seen repeatedly, ten times or more. The rearrangement uses TRBV20-1 and TRBJ2-2; the match to TRBD1 covers 9 bases. CDR3 length: 16 residues. CDR1 is DFQATT, CDR2 SNEGSKA, per germline (reference sequence). V lost 5 bases, J lost 5 bases, and 12 bases stayed unmatched. The CDR3 sequence is CSARKAGTGRTGELFF. CDR3 bases: TGCAGTGCTCGTAAAGCCGGGACAGGGAGAACCGGGGAGCTGTTTTTT.

This clonotype was counted many times. V gene TRBV4-1 combines with J gene TRBJ2-7; D gene ambiguous. Trimming took off 0 bases at V and 0 bases at J, with 15 bases between the two ends. Germline V lookup: CDR1 MGHRA, CDR2 YSYEKL. The length of the CDR3 is 17 residues. CDR3 protein: CASSQDPLVGYSYEQYF. The CDR3 coding sequence is TGCGCCAGCAGCCAAGATCCTCTGGTGGGGTACTCCTACGAGCAGTACTTC.

This clonotype was detected ten times or more. This chain uses TRBV5-1 with TRBJ1-1; 9 bases are shared with TRBD1. J gave up 3 bases and V 4 bases, and 13 bases lay outside the gene matches. CDR1 is SGHRS, CDR2 YFSETQ, per germline. The CDR3 runs 17 residues. CDR3 residues: CASSASPITGGDTEAFF. The CDR3 DNA sequence: TGCGCCAGCAGCGCGTCCCCTATTACAGGGGGCGACACTGAAGCTTTCTTT.

This clonotype was seen many times. The chain joins TRBV19 to TRBJ2-5, with 7 nucleotides matching TRBD2. Germline V gene sequence: CDR1 LNHDA, CDR2 SQIVND (reference sequence). The CDR3 has 14 amino acids. After removal of 1 base from V and 5 bases from J, the junction contained 4 bases not matched to a gene. The CDR3 bases are TGTGCCAGTAGTATAGTGGGAGGGTACGAGACCCAGTACTTC. Translated, it gives CASSIVGGYETQYF.

There are many counts of this clonotype. This chain connects TRBV19 to TRBJ1-5, with 8 bases lining up with TRBD1. The CDR3 is made up of 15 amino acids. V lost 5 bases and J lost 1; bases outside the gene matches: 4. CDR1 and CDR2 (germline): LNHDA, SQIVND (reference sequence). The CDR3 reads CASSHDRGSNQPQHF. The CDR3 DNA reads TGTGCCAGTAGTCACGACAGGGGAAGCAATCAGCCCCAGCATTTT.

This clonotype was counted at least ten times. This rearrangement joins TRBV20-1 to TRBJ1-1; 7 bases match TRBD1. J was trimmed by 3 bases and V by 6 bases; bases with no gene match: 10. The germline V gene encodes CDR1 DFQATT and CDR2 SNEGSKA (reference sequence). This CDR3 is built from 14 residues. The CDR3 DNA reads as TGCAGTGCCGAAAACAGGGGTCGGGACACTGAAGCTTTCTTT. It translates to CSAENRGRDTEAFF.

This clonotype was found many times. The chain links TRBV7-3 to TRBJ2-1; TRBD2 agrees at 9 bases. The V gene end was trimmed by 2 bases and the J gene end by 7 bases; junction bases not matched to a gene: 9. The germline gives CDR1 SGHTA, CDR2 FQGTGA. The CDR3 length is 16 residues. The chain's CDR3 is CASSLQGTSRSNEQFF. CDR3 coding DNA: TGTGCCAGCAGCTTACAAGGGACTAGCCGCTCGAATGAGCAGTTCTTC.

This clonotype occurred many times. The chain combines TRBV20-1 with TRBJ1-1; D is perhaps TRBD1 (5 bases). The V gene's germline CDR1 is DFQATT and CDR2 SNEGSKA (reference sequence). V was shortened by 3 bases and J by 5 bases, with 10 bases between the two germline ends. This CDR3 comprises 12 residues. The CDR3 reads CSASRGPTEAFF. The CDR3 DNA is TGCAGTGCTAGCCGGGGACCGACTGAAGCTTTCTTT.

This clonotype was seen at least ten times. J is TRBJ2-7 and V is TRBV12-5; TRBD1 aligns across 9 bases. There are 15 residues in the CDR3. CDR1 is LGHNT and CDR2 is FRNRAP in the germline V gene. Trimming took 6 bases from V and 1 from J; bases not matched to a gene: 7. Here the CDR3 reads CASGAGTGFSYEQYF. For the CDR3, the DNA is TGTGCTAGTGGAGCCGGGACAGGGTTTTCCTACGAGCAGTACTTC.